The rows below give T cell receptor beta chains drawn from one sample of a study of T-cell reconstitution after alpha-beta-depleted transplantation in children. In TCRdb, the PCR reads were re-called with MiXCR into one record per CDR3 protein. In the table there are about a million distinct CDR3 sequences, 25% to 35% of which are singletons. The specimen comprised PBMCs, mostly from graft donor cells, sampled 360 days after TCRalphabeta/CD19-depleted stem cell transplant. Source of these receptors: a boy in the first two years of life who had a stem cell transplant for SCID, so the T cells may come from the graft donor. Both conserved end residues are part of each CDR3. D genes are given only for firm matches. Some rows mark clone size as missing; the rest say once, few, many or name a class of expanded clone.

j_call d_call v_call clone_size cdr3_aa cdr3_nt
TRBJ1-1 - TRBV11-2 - CASSLVFRPGAEAFF TGTGCCAGCAGCTTAGTTTTCAGACCAGGGGCTGAAGCTTTCTTT
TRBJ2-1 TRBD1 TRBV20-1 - CSARDWDRGLDEQFF TGCAGTGCTAGAGATTGGGACAGGGGGCTCGATGAGCAGTTCTTC
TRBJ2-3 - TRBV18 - CASSPPYWGPDTQYF TGTGCCAGCTCACCACCGTATTGGGGCCCAGATACGCAGTATTTT
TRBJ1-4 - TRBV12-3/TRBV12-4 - CASSPTGWEEKLFF TGTGCCAGCAGCCCCACAGGGTGGGAAGAAAAACTGTTTTTT
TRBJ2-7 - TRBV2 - CASSEPSEQYF TGTGCCAGCAGTGAGCCCTCCGAGCAGTACTTC
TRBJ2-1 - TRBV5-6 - CASSLRPSIYNEQFF TGTGCCAGCAGCTTGAGGCCTAGCATCTACAATGAGCAGTTCTTC
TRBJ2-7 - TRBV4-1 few CASSQVLTTYEQYF TGCGCCAGCAGCCAAGTACTTACGACCTACGAGCAGTACTTC
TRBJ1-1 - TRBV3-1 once CASSQFRRMNTEAFF TGTGCCAGCAGCCAATTCCGGCGTATGAACACTGAAGCTTTCTTT
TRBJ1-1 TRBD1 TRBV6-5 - CASSWDRGGTEAFF TGTGCCAGCAGTTGGGACAGGGGAGGGACTGAAGCTTTCTTT
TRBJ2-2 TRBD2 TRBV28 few CASSSNGGGVGELFF TGTGCCAGCAGTTCCAACGGGGGGGGGGTCGGGGAGCTGTTTTTT
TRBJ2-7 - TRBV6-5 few CASSYSGVSYEQYF TGTGCCAGCAGTTACTCGGGGGTCTCCTACGAGCAGTACTTC
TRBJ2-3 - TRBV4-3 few CASSQDPPGTASSTDTQYF TGCGCCAGCAGCCAAGACCCACCCGGGACTGCCTCCAGCACAGATACGCAGTATTTT
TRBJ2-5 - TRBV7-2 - CASSLQKSQETQYF TGTGCCAGCAGCTTACAGAAGTCCCAAGAGACCCAGTACTTC
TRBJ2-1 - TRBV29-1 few CSVEDSRPSSYNEQFF TGCAGCGTTGAAGATAGCCGGCCTAGCTCCTACAATGAGCAGTTCTTC
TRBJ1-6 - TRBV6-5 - CASSYSTANSPLHF TGTGCCAGCAGTTATTCTACAGCGAATTCACCCCTCCACTTT
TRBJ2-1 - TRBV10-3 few CAIRAGRPLDEQFF TGTGCCATCAGGGCAGGGAGGCCCTTAGATGAGCAGTTCTTC
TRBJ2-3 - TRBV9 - CASSVGGSYTDTQYF TGTGCCAGCAGCGTAGGAGGCAGTTACACAGATACGCAGTATTTT
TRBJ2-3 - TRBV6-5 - CASSYGPLSPANTDTQYF TGTGCCAGCAGTTACGGGCCCCTTTCCCCCGCGAATACAGATACGCAGTATTTT
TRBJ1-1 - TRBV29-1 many CSVEGLLNTEAFF TGCAGCGTTGAGGGCTTACTGAACACTGAAGCTTTCTTT
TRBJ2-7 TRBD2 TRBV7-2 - CASSLSGITYEQYF TGTGCCAGCAGCTTGAGCGGGATAACCTACGAGCAGTACTTC
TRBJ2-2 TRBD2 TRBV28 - CASTELAGANTGELFF TGTGCCAGCACCGAACTAGCGGGAGCGAACACCGGGGAGCTGTTTTTT
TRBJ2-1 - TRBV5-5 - CASSLIRRGLSNNEQFF TGTGCCAGCAGCTTAATAAGGCGGGGGCTATCTAACAATGAGCAGTTCTTC
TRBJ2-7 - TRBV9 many CASSARGVSLEQYF TGTGCCAGCAGCGCCAGGGGCGTTTCCCTCGAGCAGTACTTC
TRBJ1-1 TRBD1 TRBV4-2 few CASSPTRDRDTEAFF TGTGCCAGCAGCCCGACCCGGGACAGGGACACTGAAGCTTTCTTT
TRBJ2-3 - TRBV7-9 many CASSLRGGAGTDTQYF TGTGCCAGCAGCCTCAGGGGGGGGGCCGGCACAGATACGCAGTATTTT
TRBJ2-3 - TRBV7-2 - CASSLGDMLVGAQYF TGTGCCAGCAGCTTAGGGGACATGCTCGTAGGTGCGCAGTATTTT
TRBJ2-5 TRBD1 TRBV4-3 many CASSQDVRRDRVGETQYF TGCGCCAGCAGCCAAGATGTCCGGAGGGACAGGGTAGGGGAGACCCAGTACTTC
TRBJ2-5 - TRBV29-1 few CSVDRGRETQYF TGCAGCGTTGACAGGGGCAGAGAGACCCAGTACTTC
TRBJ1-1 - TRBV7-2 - CASSLSREGRAFF TGTGCCAGCAGCTTAAGCAGGGAGGGGCGAGCTTTCTTT
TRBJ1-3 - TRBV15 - CATSRDRDVSGNTIYF TGTGCCACCAGCAGAGATCGTGACGTCTCTGGAAACACCATATATTTT
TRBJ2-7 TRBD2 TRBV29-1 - CSVLSGGPSYEQYF TGCAGCGTTCTTAGCGGGGGACCCTCCTACGAGCAGTACTTC
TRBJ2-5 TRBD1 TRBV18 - CASSPWDRSQETQYF TGTGCCAGCTCACCGTGGGACAGGAGTCAAGAGACCCAGTACTTC
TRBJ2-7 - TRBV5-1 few CASSLVQGPYEQYF TGTGCCAGCAGCTTGGTACAGGGTCCCTACGAGCAGTACTTC